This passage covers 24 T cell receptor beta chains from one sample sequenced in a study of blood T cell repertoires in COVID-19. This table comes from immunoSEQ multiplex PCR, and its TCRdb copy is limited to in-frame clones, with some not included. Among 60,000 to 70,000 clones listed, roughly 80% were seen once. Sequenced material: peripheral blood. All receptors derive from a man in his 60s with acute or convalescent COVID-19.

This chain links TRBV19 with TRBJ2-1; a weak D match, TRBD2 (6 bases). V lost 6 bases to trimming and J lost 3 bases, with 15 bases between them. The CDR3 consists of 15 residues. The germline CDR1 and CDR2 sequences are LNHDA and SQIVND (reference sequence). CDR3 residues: CASSLGGLDYNEQFF. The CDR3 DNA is TGTGCCAGTAGCTTGGGGGGACTCGACTACAATGAGCAGTTCTTC. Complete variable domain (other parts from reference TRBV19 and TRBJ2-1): DGGITQSPKYLFRKEGQNVTLSCEQNLNHDAMYWYRQDPGQGLRLIYYSQIVNDFQKGDIAEGYSVSREKKESFPLTVTSAQKNPTAFYLCASSLGGLDYNEQFFGPGTRLTVL.

The chain's CDR3 is CSVGVDTQYF. The CDR3, as DNA: TGCAGCGTTGGAGTGGATACGCAGTATTTT. The gene calls are TRBV29-1 and TRBJ2-3; D gene unclear. Germline CDR1 SQVTM, CDR2 ANQGSEA. The CDR3 sequence is 10 residues long. Trimming removed 4 bases from V and 6 bases from J, with 5 bases in between.

The CDR3 DNA is TGTGCCAGCAGGGGCCAGGGGTGGGAGCAGTACGTC. Translating it yields CASRGQGWEQYV. V and J are TRBV6-5 and TRBJ2-7; tentatively, D is TRBD1 (6 bases). Trimming took off 6 bases at V and 7 bases at J, with 13 bases between the two ends. The CDR3 has 12 amino acids. Germline V gene lookup returns CDR1 MNHEY and CDR2 SVGAGI.

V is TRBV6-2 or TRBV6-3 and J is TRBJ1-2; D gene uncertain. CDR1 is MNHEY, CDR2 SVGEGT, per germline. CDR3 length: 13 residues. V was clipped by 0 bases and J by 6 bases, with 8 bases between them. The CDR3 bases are TGTGCCAGCAGTTACTCCGGGTTAAATGGCTACACCTTC. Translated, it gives CASSYSGLNGYTF.

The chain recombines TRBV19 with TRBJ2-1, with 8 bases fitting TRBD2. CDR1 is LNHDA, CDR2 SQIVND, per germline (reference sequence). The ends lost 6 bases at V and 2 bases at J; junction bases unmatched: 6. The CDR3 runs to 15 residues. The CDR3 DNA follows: TGTGCCAGTAGAGAGGCGGGGGGCCCCTACAATGAGCAGTTCTTC. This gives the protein CASREAGGPYNEQFF.

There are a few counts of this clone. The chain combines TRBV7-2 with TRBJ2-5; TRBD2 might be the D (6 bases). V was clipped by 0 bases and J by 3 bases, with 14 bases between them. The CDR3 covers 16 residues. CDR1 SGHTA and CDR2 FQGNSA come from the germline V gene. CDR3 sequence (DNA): TGTGCCAGCAGCTTAGCCGGAGGGACGTTAAAAGAGACCCAGTACTTC. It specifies CASSLAGGTLKETQYF. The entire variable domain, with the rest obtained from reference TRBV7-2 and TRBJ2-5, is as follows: GAGVSQSPSNKVTEKGKDVELRCDPISGHTALYWYRQSLGQGLEFLIYFQGNSAPDKSGLPSDRFSAERTGGSVSTLTIQRTQQEDSAVYLCASSLAGGTLKETQYFGPGTRLLVL.

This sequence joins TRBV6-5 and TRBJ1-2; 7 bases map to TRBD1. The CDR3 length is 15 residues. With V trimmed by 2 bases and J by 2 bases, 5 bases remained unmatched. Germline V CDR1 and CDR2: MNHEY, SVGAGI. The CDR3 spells CASSYTGTANYGYTF. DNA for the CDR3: TGTGCCAGCAGTTACACTGGGACAGCCAACTATGGCTACACCTTC.

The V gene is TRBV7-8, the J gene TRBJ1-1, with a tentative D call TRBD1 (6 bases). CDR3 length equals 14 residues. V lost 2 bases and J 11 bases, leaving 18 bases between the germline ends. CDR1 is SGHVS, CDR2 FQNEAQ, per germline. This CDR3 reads CASSLFSGRGMAFF. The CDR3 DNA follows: TGTGCCAGCAGCTTATTTTCGGGCAGGGGTATGGCTTTCTTT.

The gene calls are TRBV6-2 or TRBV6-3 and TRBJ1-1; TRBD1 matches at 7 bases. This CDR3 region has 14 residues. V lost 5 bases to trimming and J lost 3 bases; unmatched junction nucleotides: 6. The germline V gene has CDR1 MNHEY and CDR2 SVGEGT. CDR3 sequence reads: CASSIDRAYTEAFF. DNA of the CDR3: TGTGCCAGCAGTATCGACAGGGCCTACACTGAAGCTTTCTTT.

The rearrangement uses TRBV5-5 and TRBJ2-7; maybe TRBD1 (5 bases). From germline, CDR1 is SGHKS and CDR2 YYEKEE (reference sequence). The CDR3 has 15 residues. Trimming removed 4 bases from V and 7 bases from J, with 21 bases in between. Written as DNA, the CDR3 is TGTGCCAGCAGCCACAATCCGACAGTGCTTGGGGAGCAGTACGTC. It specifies CASSHNPTVLGEQYV.

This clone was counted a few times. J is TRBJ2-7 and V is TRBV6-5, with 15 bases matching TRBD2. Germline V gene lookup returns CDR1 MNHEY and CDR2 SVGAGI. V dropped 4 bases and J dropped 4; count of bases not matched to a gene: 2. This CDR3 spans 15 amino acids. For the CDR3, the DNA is TGTGCCAGCAGTTGGACTAGCGGGGGGGAGTACGAGCAGTACTTC. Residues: CASSWTSGGEYEQYF.

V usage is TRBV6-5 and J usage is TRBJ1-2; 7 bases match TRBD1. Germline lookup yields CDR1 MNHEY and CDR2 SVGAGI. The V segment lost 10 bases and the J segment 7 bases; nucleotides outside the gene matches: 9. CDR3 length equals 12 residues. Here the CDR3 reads CATLTTGSGYTF. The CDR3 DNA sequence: TGTGCCACCTTAACGACAGGGTCTGGCTACACCTTC.

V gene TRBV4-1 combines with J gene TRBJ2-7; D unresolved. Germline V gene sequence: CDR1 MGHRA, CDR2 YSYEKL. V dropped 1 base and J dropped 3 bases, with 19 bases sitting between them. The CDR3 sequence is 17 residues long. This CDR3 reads CASSQGVGNLPIYEQYF. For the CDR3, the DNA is TGCGCCAGCAGCCAAGGAGTGGGCAATCTGCCAATCTACGAGCAGTACTTC.

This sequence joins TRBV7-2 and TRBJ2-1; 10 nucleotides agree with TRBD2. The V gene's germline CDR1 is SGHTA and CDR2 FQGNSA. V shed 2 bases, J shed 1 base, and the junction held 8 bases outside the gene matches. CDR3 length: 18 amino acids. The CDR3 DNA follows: TGTGCCAGCAGCTTATCAAGCGCTAGCGGGGGTTCCTACAATGAGCAGTTCTTC. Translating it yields CASSLSSASGGSYNEQFF.

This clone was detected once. CDR3 nucleotides: TGTGCCAGTAGTATAAGGACAGATAATTCACCCCTCCACTTT. Translation gives CASSIRTDNSPLHF. The chain has TRBV19 and TRBJ1-6; a possible D gene is TRBD1 (6 bases). V was trimmed by 2 bases and J by 5 bases, leaving 7 bases between them. Germline V gene data show CDR1 as LNHDA and CDR2 as SQIVND (reference sequence). The CDR3 totals 14 residues.

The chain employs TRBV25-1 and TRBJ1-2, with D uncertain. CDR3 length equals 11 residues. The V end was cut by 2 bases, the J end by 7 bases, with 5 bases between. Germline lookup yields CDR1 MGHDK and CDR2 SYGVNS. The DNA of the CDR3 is TGTGCCAGCAGTGAAGTGAGTGGCTACACCTTC. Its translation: CASSEVSGYTF.

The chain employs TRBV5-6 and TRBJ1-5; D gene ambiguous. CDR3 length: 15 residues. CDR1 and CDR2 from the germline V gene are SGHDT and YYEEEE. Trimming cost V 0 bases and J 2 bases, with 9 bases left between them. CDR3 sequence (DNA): TGTGCCAGCAGCTTGGGGGCACTCCGCAATCAGCCCCAGCATTTT. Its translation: CASSLGALRNQPQHF. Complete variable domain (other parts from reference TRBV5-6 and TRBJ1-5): DAGVTQSPTHLIKTRGQQVTLRCSPKSGHDTVSWYQQALGQGPQFIFQYYEEEERQRGNFPDRFSGHQFPNYSSELNVNALLLGDSALYLCASSLGALRNQPQHFGDGTRLSIL.

The CDR3 protein is CASSQDAAGIPYNEQFF. CDR3 nucleotide sequence: TGCGCCAGCAGCCAAGACGCGGCGGGGATCCCCTACAATGAGCAGTTCTTC. V is TRBV4-3 and J is TRBJ2-1, with D possibly being TRBD2 (6 bases). Germline V lookup: CDR1 LGHNA, CDR2 YSLEER. Trimming cost V 0 bases and J 2 bases, with 14 bases left between them. The CDR3 is 17 residues long.

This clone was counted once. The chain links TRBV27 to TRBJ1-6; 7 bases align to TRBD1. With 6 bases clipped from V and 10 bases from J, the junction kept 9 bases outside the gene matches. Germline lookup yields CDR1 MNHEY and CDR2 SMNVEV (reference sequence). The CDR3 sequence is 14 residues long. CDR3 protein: CASSGASGGSPLHF. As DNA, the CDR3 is TGTGCCAGCAGCGGTGCGTCAGGGGGATCACCCCTCCACTTT.

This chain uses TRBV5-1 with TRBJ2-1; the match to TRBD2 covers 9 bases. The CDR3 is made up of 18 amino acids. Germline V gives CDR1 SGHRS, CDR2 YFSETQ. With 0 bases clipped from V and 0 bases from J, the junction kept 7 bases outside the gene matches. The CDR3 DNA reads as TGCGCCAGCAGCTTGGGCCTCAATAGCGGGGGCTCCTACAATGAGCAGTTCTTC. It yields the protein CASSLGLNSGGSYNEQFF. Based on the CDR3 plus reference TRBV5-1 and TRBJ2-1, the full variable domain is KAGVTQTPRYLIKTRGQQVTLSCSPISGHRSVSWYQQTPGQGLQFLFEYFSETQRNKGNFPGRFSGRQFSNSRSEMNVSTLELGDSALYLCASSLGLNSGGSYNEQFFGPGTRLTVL.

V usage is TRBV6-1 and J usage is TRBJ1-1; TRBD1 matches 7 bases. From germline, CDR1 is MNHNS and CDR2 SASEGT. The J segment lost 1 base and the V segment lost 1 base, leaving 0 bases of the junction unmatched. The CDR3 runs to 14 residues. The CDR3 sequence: CASSEGTGNTEAFF. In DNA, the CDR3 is TGTGCCAGCAGTGAAGGGACAGGGAACACTGAAGCTTTCTTT.

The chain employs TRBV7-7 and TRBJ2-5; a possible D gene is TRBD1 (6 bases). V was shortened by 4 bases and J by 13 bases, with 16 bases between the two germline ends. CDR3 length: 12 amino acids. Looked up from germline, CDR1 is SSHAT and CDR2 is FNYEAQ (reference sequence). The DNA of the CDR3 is TGTGCCAGCAGCTCCCTAAGGGGGACCTGGTACTTC. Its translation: CASSSLRGTWYF.

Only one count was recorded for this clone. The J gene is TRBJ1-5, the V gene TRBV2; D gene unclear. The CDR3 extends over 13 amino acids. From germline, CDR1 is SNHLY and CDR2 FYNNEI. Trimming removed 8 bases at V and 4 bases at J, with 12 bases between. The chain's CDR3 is CASRLEGNQPQHF. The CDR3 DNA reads TGTGCCAGCCGCCTGGAGGGAAATCAGCCCCAGCATTTT.

The CDR3 region has the DNA TGTGCCAGCAGTTCTCTCGGACAGTTGGATTCACCCCTCCACTTT. Amino acids: CASSSLGQLDSPLHF. The rearrangement joins TRBV6-6 to TRBJ1-6; the D gene is possibly TRBD1 (6 bases). From germline, CDR1 is MNHNY and CDR2 SVGAGI (reference sequence). This CDR3 comprises 15 residues. V was clipped by 4 bases and J by 8 bases, with 15 bases between them.